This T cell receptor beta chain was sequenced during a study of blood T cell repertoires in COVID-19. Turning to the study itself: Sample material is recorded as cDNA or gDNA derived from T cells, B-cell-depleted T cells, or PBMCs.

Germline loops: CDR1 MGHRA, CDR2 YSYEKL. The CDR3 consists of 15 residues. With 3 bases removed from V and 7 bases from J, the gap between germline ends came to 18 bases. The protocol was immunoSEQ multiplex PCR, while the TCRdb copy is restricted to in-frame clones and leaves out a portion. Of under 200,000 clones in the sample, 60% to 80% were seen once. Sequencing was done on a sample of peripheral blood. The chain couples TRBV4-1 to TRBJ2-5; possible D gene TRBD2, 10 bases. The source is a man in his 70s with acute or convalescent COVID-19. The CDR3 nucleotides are TGCGCCAGCAGCCATCCACTAGCGGGACAGGGGACCCAGTACTTC. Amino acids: CASSHPLAGQGTQYF.